Following are 32 T cell receptor beta chains from one sample sequenced in a study of beta chain features in type 1 diabetes (dated by TCRdb to the late 2010s). The library was made by the immunoSEQ multiplex PCR assay. The entire amount of isolated RNA was reverse transcribed using the High Capacity cDNA Reverse Transcription Kit, so the sequenced TCRB transcripts were expressed ones. TCRdb mirrors the immuneACCESS table, restricted to in-frame sequences. Some clones are absent from its copies; in checked studies, under half trace to an unresolved V gene, and the reason for the others is unknown. This sample holds some 150,000 clones; roughly 53% were observed only once. Together, the top ten hold under 0.45% of the sample. The sequenced sample consisted of Tregs from blood. According to the study, the label for this sample's cell subset or site signals: regulatory CD4+ T cells. These TCRs come from a man aged 18-30 years in good health.

This clone showed up just a few times. The chain recombines TRBV7-2 with TRBJ2-7, with unresolved D. CDR3 length: 14 amino acids. V dropped 1 base and J dropped 0 bases, with 7 bases sitting between them. The germline CDR1 and CDR2 sequences are SGHTA and FQGNSA. In nucleotides, the CDR3 is TGTGCCAGCAGCTTAGTCCGTAGCTCCTACGAGCAGTACTTC. It codes for CASSLVRSSYEQYF.

This chain uses TRBV5-6 with TRBJ2-1, with a possible D match to TRBD1 (6 bases). This CDR3 has 15 amino acids. Germline CDR1 and CDR2: SGHDT and YYEEEE. V was trimmed by 4 bases and J by 4 bases, leaving 15 bases between them. The CDR3 is CASSLRDTGYNEQFF. In nucleotides, the CDR3 is TGTGCCAGCAGCCTTCGGGACACCGGATACAATGAGCAGTTCTTC.

This sequence joins TRBV28 and TRBJ2-7, with 8 bases fitting TRBD2. The ends lost 1 base at V and 3 bases at J; junction bases unmatched: 5. CDR3 length: 15 residues. Germline CDR1 MDHEN, CDR2 SYDVKM. The chain's CDR3 is CASSLSASGRYEQYF. In DNA form, the CDR3 reads TGTGCCAGCAGTTTATCGGCTAGCGGGCGCTACGAGCAGTACTTC.

The genes are TRBV7-3 and TRBJ2-2; D ambiguous. V was trimmed by 4 bases and J by 3 bases, leaving 3 bases between them. CDR3 length: 12 residues. Germline assignment: CDR1 SGHTA and CDR2 FQGTGA. In DNA form, the CDR3 reads TGTGCCAGCAGCTCATACACCGGGGAGCTGTTTTTT. It codes for CASSSYTGELFF.

J is TRBJ1-2 and V is TRBV7-9; TRBD1 is a possible D gene (6 bases). The CDR3 has 15 residues. Germline CDR1 SEHNR, CDR2 FQNEAQ (reference sequence). Trimming shortened V by 0 bases and J by 3 bases, and 11 bases separated the two germline ends. The chain's CDR3 is CASSLAGAIHYGYTF. As DNA, the CDR3 is TGTGCCAGCAGCTTAGCGGGGGCCATCCACTATGGCTACACCTTC.

The chain joins TRBV9 to TRBJ2-5, with 11 bases identical to TRBD2. Germline CDR1 and CDR2: SGDLS and YYNGEE. The CDR3 is 17 residues long. Trimming at V came to 0 bases and at J to 5 bases, leaving 9 bases not matched to a gene. CDR3 in amino acids: CASSVGARVAGGETQYF. CDR3 sequence (DNA): TGTGCCAGCAGCGTAGGGGCGAGGGTAGCGGGGGGGGAGACCCAGTACTTC.

This chain's CDR3 is CASSSGLAGVETQYF. The CDR3 region has the DNA TGTGCCAGTAGTTCGGGACTAGCGGGAGTAGAGACCCAGTACTTC. The chain links TRBV19 to TRBJ2-5; 14 positions match TRBD2. This CDR3 is 15 amino acids long. CDR1 and CDR2 from the germline V gene are LNHDA and SQIVND (reference sequence). The ends lost 5 bases at V and 4 bases at J; junction bases unmatched: 3.

This chain links TRBV7-2 with TRBJ1-1; possible D gene TRBD1, 6 bases. V gave up 6 bases and J gave up 2 bases, with 10 bases separating them. The germline V gene has CDR1 SGHTA and CDR2 FQGNSA. This CDR3 spans 13 amino acids. As DNA, the CDR3 is TGTGCCAGCAGTCGGACAGTAAACACTGAAGCTTTCTTT. Amino acid sequence: CASSRTVNTEAFF.

The V call is TRBV19, the J call TRBJ1-4; a possible D gene is TRBD1 (6 bases). The germline V gene has CDR1 LNHDA and CDR2 SQIVND (reference sequence). This CDR3 comprises 14 residues. V lost 2 bases and J 6 bases, leaving 10 bases between the germline ends. The CDR3 bases are TGTGCCAGTAGTATACGGGCAGGGGATGAAAAACTGTTTTTT. Translated: CASSIRAGDEKLFF.

This clone was seen a handful of times. The CDR3 region has the DNA TGTGCCAGCAGCGTAGAAATAGCGTCCTACAATGAGCAGTTCTTC. It is translated as CASSVEIASYNEQFF. The rearrangement links TRBV9 to TRBJ2-1, with D tentatively TRBD2 (5 bases). Deletions cut 0 bases from V and 1 base from J, with 8 bases between. The CDR3 runs to 15 residues. The V gene's germline CDR1 is SGDLS and CDR2 YYNGEE.

Here the CDR3 DNA reads TGTGCCAGCAGCGCCACTTCTAGCGGGGGAACAGATACGCAGTATTTT. It is translated as CASSATSSGGTDTQYF. The J gene is TRBJ2-3, the V gene TRBV9, with 10 bases that match TRBD2. Trimming removed 3 bases from V and 3 bases from J; junction bases left unmatched: 7. The CDR3 sequence is 16 residues long. Per the germline V gene, CDR1 is SGDLS and CDR2 is YYNGEE.

In this sample, this clone turned up a few times. This sequence joins TRBV9 and TRBJ2-2; D gene unclear. The V end lost 0 bases, the J end lost 0 bases, and 6 bases lay between the germline ends. The CDR3 is 15 residues long. Germline loops: CDR1 SGDLS, CDR2 YYNGEE. This CDR3 is CASSVALSNTGELFF. The CDR3 bases are TGTGCCAGCAGCGTAGCTCTGTCGAACACCGGGGAGCTGTTTTTT.

The gene calls are TRBV5-1 and TRBJ2-3, with TRBD1 identical over 7 bases. The CDR3 length is 14 residues. The germline gives CDR1 SGHRS, CDR2 YFSETQ. Trimming at V came to 7 bases and at J to 4 bases, leaving 9 bases not matched to a gene. The CDR3 sequence: CASAAAGGPDTQYF. The CDR3 bases are TGCGCCAGCGCAGCGGCAGGGGGACCAGATACGCAGTATTTT.

This clone was observed a handful of times. CDR3 nucleotide sequence: TGTGCCAGCAGCTTGGGACTAGCGGGAGTAGATGAGCAGTACTTC. Translating gives CASSLGLAGVDEQYF. The gene calls are TRBV7-9 and TRBJ2-7, with 14 bases identical to TRBD2. V was clipped by 3 bases and J by 7 bases; unmatched bases: 5. This CDR3 is built from 15 residues. Per the germline V gene, CDR1 is SEHNR and CDR2 is FQNEAQ (reference sequence). Using reference TRBV7-9 and TRBJ2-7 for the parts outside the CDR3, the full variable domain is DTGVSQNPRHKITKRGQNVTFRCDPISEHNRLYWYRQTLGQGPEFLTYFQNEAQLEKSRLLSDRFSAERPKGSFSTLEIQRTEQGDSAMYLCASSLGLAGVDEQYFGPGTRLTVT.

This clone occurred once. The chain uses TRBV9 and TRBJ1-5; no clear D. Germline V gene data show CDR1 as SGDLS and CDR2 as YYNGEE. V was pared by 0 bases and J by 3 bases, with 7 bases between. This CDR3 contains 14 residues. The CDR3 loop is CASSVGQFNQPQHF. DNA of the CDR3: TGTGCCAGCAGCGTAGGCCAGTTCAATCAGCCCCAGCATTTT.

The CDR3 here is CASSLRRSYEQYF. The CDR3 region has the DNA TGTGCCAGCAGCTTAAGGCGGAGCTACGAGCAGTACTTC. V gene TRBV7-2 combines with J gene TRBJ2-7; D uncertain. From germline, CDR1 is SGHTA and CDR2 FQGNSA. V shed 2 bases and J shed 3 bases, with 8 bases lying between them. The length of the CDR3 is 13 residues.

This clone came up a few times. The chain links TRBV29-1 to TRBJ2-5; D is ambiguous. CDR1 SQVTM and CDR2 ANQGSEA come from the germline V gene. V lost 7 bases and J 2 bases, leaving 11 bases between the germline ends. The CDR3 covers 12 residues. CDR3 sequence: CSAVSSQETQYF. Written as DNA, the CDR3 is TGCAGCGCCGTTTCCAGTCAAGAGACCCAGTACTTC.

This clone was seen more than once but under ten times. The chain links TRBV7-9 to TRBJ1-4; 8 nucleotides line up with TRBD1. V gave up 4 bases and J gave up 7 bases; unmatched junction bases: 11. The CDR3 consists of 16 residues. Germline assignment: CDR1 SEHNR and CDR2 FQNEAQ (reference sequence). The CDR3 DNA reads as TGTGCCAGCAGCTCCCTCATGGGACAGGTGGCTGAAAAACTGTTTTTT. It translates to CASSSLMGQVAEKLFF.

The chain is built from TRBV7-9 and TRBJ2-7; D perhaps matches TRBD1 (5 bases). Trimming removed 1 base from V and 6 bases from J, with 16 bases in between. CDR3 size: 15 residues. Looked up from germline, CDR1 is SEHNR and CDR2 is FQNEAQ (reference sequence). CDR3 residues: CASSLGPAGSPEQYF. CDR3 sequence (DNA): TGTGCCAGCAGCTTAGGCCCGGCAGGGTCCCCCGAGCAGTACTTC.

This chain links TRBV5-4 with TRBJ2-5, with D uncertain. Germline loops: CDR1 SGHNT, CDR2 YYREEE (reference sequence). The V gene lost 1 base and the J gene lost 4 bases, with 8 bases spanning the gap. The CDR3 contains 13 residues. CDR3 in DNA: TGTGCCAGCAGCTTGAGAAGAGGAGAGACCCAGTACTTC. It yields the protein CASSLRRGETQYF.

The V and J genes are TRBV5-1 and TRBJ2-5; D is perhaps TRBD2 (6 bases). Germline V CDR1 and CDR2: SGHRS, YFSETQ. Trimming left V 4 bases short and J 4 bases short, with 17 bases between. The CDR3 has 15 residues. CDR3 protein: CASSQKVGGGETQYF. The CDR3 DNA reads TGCGCCAGCAGCCAAAAGGTCGGGGGTGGAGAGACCCAGTACTTC.

This clone was seen a handful of times. The V call is TRBV5-1, the J call TRBJ1-4, with 8 bases identical to TRBD1. Unmatched junction bases numbered 5, after V lost 3 bases and J lost 1 base. Per the germline V gene, CDR1 is SGHRS and CDR2 is YFSETQ. There are 16 residues in the CDR3. CDR3 residues: CASSWTGWITNEKLFF. The CDR3 region has the DNA TGCGCCAGCAGCTGGACAGGGTGGATAACTAATGAAAAACTGTTTTTT. Variable domain in full (rest from reference TRBV5-1 and TRBJ1-4): KAGVTQTPRYLIKTRGQQVTLSCSPISGHRSVSWYQQTPGQGLQFLFEYFSETQRNKGNFPGRFSGRQFSNSRSEMNVSTLELGDSALYLCASSWTGWITNEKLFFGSGTQLSVL.

The chain has TRBV7-2 and TRBJ1-1; a possible D gene is TRBD1 (6 bases). This CDR3 has 14 amino acids. Trimming removed 3 bases at V and 5 bases at J, with 13 bases between. From germline, CDR1 is SGHTA and CDR2 FQGNSA. The CDR3 DNA is TGTGCCAGCAGCTTCACAGGGTTAGGGACTGAAGCTTTCTTT. Its protein is CASSFTGLGTEAFF.

The V and J genes are TRBV27 and TRBJ1-6; possible D gene TRBD1, 6 bases. The CDR3 has 15 residues. Germline CDR1 MNHEY, CDR2 SMNVEV (reference sequence). V was shortened by 5 bases and J by 2 bases, with 10 bases between the two germline ends. The CDR3 loop is CASSPWTAYNSPLHF. The DNA of the CDR3 is TGTGCCAGCAGTCCCTGGACAGCCTATAATTCACCCCTCCACTTT.

The rearrangement joins TRBV27 to TRBJ2-5; 7 bases fit TRBD1. Germline V gene sequence: CDR1 MNHEY, CDR2 SMNVEV (reference sequence). V lost 2 bases to trimming and J lost 7 bases; unmatched junction nucleotides: 10. CDR3 size: 15 residues. Here the CDR3 DNA reads TGTGCCAGCAGTTTAAGACTGACAGGGACGGGGACCCAGTACTTC. Residues: CASSLRLTGTGTQYF.

The CDR3 sequence is CASSRESTALQEGQDYGYTF. The CDR3 coding sequence is TGCGCCAGCAGTCGAGAAAGCACCGCCTTACAGGAGGGACAGGACTATGGCTACACCTTC. The rearrangement links TRBV23-1 to TRBJ1-2; TRBD1 matches 8 bases. TRBV23-1 is treated as an ORF (open reading frame) with a function not yet certain. This CDR3 comprises 20 residues. V dropped 4 bases and J dropped 3; count of bases not matched to a gene: 22.

The sample holds a few counts of this clone. This CDR3 is CASSLGPNEKLFF. For the CDR3, the DNA is TGTGCCAGCAGCTTAGGCCCCAATGAAAAACTGTTTTTT. This chain links TRBV7-3 with TRBJ1-4; D ambiguous. CDR3 length: 13 amino acids. The germline gives CDR1 SGHTA, CDR2 FQGTGA. The V and J ends lost 2 bases and 5 bases respectively, with 6 bases between them.

The rearrangement links TRBV6-6 to TRBJ2-3; D may be TRBD1 (5 bases). The CDR3 is made up of 13 amino acids. The V end was cut by 10 bases, the J end by 1 base, with 12 bases between. Per the germline V gene, CDR1 is MNHNY and CDR2 is SVGAGI (reference sequence). As DNA, the CDR3 is TGTGCCATCCGACAGACACGCACAGATACGCAGTATTTT. Protein product: CAIRQTRTDTQYF.

The rearrangement uses TRBV2 and TRBJ1-2; D might be TRBD1 (6 bases). This CDR3 is built from 13 residues. Trimming removed 6 bases from V and 4 bases from J, with 12 bases in between. Germline V gene sequence: CDR1 SNHLY, CDR2 FYNNEI. Here the CDR3 DNA reads TGTGCCAGCAGAGTACAGGGCTCCTATGGCTACACCTTC. Encoded protein: CASRVQGSYGYTF.

This clone came up a few times. The chain uses TRBV14 and TRBJ2-1; 11 nucleotides align to TRBD1. The CDR3 runs to 16 residues. Germline assignment: CDR1 SGHDN and CDR2 FVKESK. The junction had 4 bases not matched to a gene; V was cut back by 4 bases and J by 2 bases. The CDR3 loop reads CASSPGQGGTYNEQFF. DNA for the CDR3: TGTGCCAGCAGCCCGGGACAGGGGGGGACCTACAATGAGCAGTTCTTC.

This sequence joins TRBV28 and TRBJ2-5, with a possible D match to TRBD1 (7 bases). Germline V gives CDR1 MDHEN, CDR2 SYDVKM. V dropped 7 bases and J dropped 5 bases, with 14 bases sitting between them. The CDR3 loop spans 13 amino acids. CDR3 amino acids: CASTQGGRETQYF. In nucleotides, the CDR3 is TGTGCCAGCACCCAGGGGGGTCGGGAGACCCAGTACTTC.

The CDR3 region is CATTASGTDTQYF. The CDR3 DNA follows: TGTGCCACTACGGCTAGTGGCACAGATACGCAGTATTTT. V and J are TRBV7-9 and TRBJ2-3; D is undetermined. Trimming shortened V by 10 bases and J by 1 base, and 12 bases separated the two germline ends. The CDR3 is 13 amino acids. Germline V gives CDR1 SEHNR, CDR2 FQNEAQ (reference sequence).